This T cell receptor (beta chain) was sequenced during a study of cytomegalovirus exposure and HLA in healthy donors (dated by TCRdb to 2017 to 2019). As for the study more broadly: An earlier analysis of approximately 640 of the donors reported about 250 Gb of sequence data and 120 million or so unique TCR beta sequences from about 179 million T cells. Approximately 310 gigabases of sequencing data and approximately 84 million unique TCR sequences were included in an early release covering around 650 HLA-typed donors. Among the roughly 390 genotyped donors, around 79% belonged to the genetic ancestry cluster associated with self-reported Caucasian donors. The study was designed to test whether signatures of past pathogen exposure could be identified by cataloging public T cell receptors. The study used immunosequencing to profile the T cell repertoires of 666 subjects and linked those repertoires to cytomegalovirus serostatus. A separate validation cohort of approximately 120 different subjects was used in addition to the roughly 670-subject first cohort. To predict cytomegalovirus infection status, the study brought together high-throughput TCR immunosequencing, statistical association of individual TCRs with disease status, and machine learning. To study patterns of TCR occurrence, a later analysis re-analyzed previously published TCR beta repertoires from around 660 donors and added high-resolution HLA genotyping. In the later analysis, no new phenotypic data were used to find candidate immune exposures; instead, reliance was placed on TCR beta sequences and their occurrence across donors. To decide whether each TCR beta V gene segment behaved as functional or pseudogenic, an earlier analysis of some 600 of the donors relied on high-throughput TCR beta sequencing. Donor age, sex, ethnicity and CMV serostatus were collected together with the repertoire data. A later genetic analysis used genome-wide SNP genotypes for about 60% of the roughly 700 donors, treating that subset as a discovery cohort. Every discovery cohort repertoire had been produced on one sequencing platform. Both class I and class II loci were covered by HLA typing, at four-digit resolution. The number of typed donors differed by locus: about 620-630 for A, B, C, DRB1 and DQB1; approximately 530 for DQA1; approximately 600 for DPA1; and about 470 for DPB1. Roughly 5 DR-DQ haplotypes were handled as single units for association and clustering because linkage in the cohort was strong. On average, about 200,000 unique TCR beta nucleotide sequences were sequenced per donor among 398 genotyped donors of the cohort, with roughly 18% of those sequences being non-productive. What the study reported, not specific to this receptor: A group of highly shared sequence variants was considered likely to be a technical artifact of the sequencing pipeline. A later genetic analysis associated a missense DCLRE1C variant with V-gene and J-gene trimming of TCR beta chains, and an independent cohort replicated the association. CMV serostatus was the only immune exposure information available for the cohort. The classifier was reported to diagnose cytomegalovirus status with high specificity and sensitivity in both the original and validation cohorts. The study gave a list of some 150 TCR beta chains associated with cytomegalovirus. According to a later genetic analysis, donors in an Asian-associated ancestry cluster had fewer N-insertions in productive TCRs than the approximately 700-donor mean. According to a later analysis, TCR association rates differed among HLA loci, with DRB1 alleles showing the most associated TCRs and HLA-C alleles showing the fewest. At a false discovery rate of 0.05, a later analysis linked approximately 18,000 TCR beta sequences to specific HLA alleles. Presence/absence analyses assumed roughly uniform sequencing depth across donors, an assumption that may not hold. The authors suggested that the approach could potentially be generalized to other disease states and immunological phenotypes. Several of the top co-occurrence clusters appeared to be linked to parvovirus B19, influenza, CMV and Epstein-Barr virus, according to a later analysis. Because counts were too low, seventeen rarely observed V segments, including chromosome 9 orphons, were excluded from the earlier analysis of fewer than 650 of the donors. In vitro tests confirmed that a few of the cytomegalovirus-associated TCR beta chains recognize cytomegalovirus antigens. Strong co-occurrence of HLA alleles, especially DR and DQ, made assigning TCR associations to individual alleles difficult. Linkage disequilibrium might explain the correlated functional status among segregating V segments, but an unknown experimental factor could not be excluded. Broadly in line with IMGT annotations, most TCR beta V segments showed up in productive rearrangements about 90% or about 30% of the time in an earlier analysis of several hundred of the donors. A further reported finding was that TCR beta sequences accurately predicted the HLA-A and HLA-B alleles for most subjects in the first cohort. This cohort had only TCR beta chains sequenced, and the lack of alpha or paired-chain data limited which features could be detected. Compared with equally common non-associated chains, HLA-associated TCR beta chains in a later analysis were more clonally expanded and had lower generation probabilities. Most CMV-associated TCR beta chains appeared to be HLA-restricted in a later analysis, and the HLA associations seemed to be driven largely by CMV exposure. Most TCR sequences were observed very rarely across donors, whereas some public TCRs were present in many individuals. Because some donors lacked HLA typing at each locus, the association tests relied only on the typed subset. Some IMGT-functional V segments, including TRBV6-2 and TRBV6-3, could not be told apart with the 87-base-pair reads, so those segments were excluded.

Library preparation was by the immunoSEQ multiplex PCR assay. The multiplex PCR relied on a mix of 60 forward primers for TCR Vbeta segments and 13 reverse primers for TCR Jbeta segments. The CDR3 region of rearranged TCR beta genes was amplified from genomic DNA by a multiplex PCR assay. Amplified TCR beta libraries were sequenced as 87-base-pair reads on the Illumina HiSeq System. For the original study's pipeline: Across the 700 or so repertoires, a later analysis counted 78 million or so unique TCR beta chains, about 10 million of which were shared by at least two donors. A nearest-neighbor algorithm error-corrected the raw reads and collapsed the reads into unique sequences, merging closely related sequences to remove PCR and sequencing errors. V, D and J gene segments were assigned by aligning CDR3 sequences to IMGT reference sequences. For a sequence to be retained, a match of at least six nucleotides to both a V gene segment and a J gene segment was required. A rearrangement was called productive if the CDR3 had no stop codons and remained in frame with V and J, and every other rearrangement was called non-productive. CDR3 was defined according to IMGT convention as the region running from the second conserved V-encoded cysteine to the conserved J-encoded phenylalanine. The earlier analysis of about 590 of the donors excluded sequences that lacked an unambiguous match to a single V gene segment. In an earlier analysis of about 590 of the donors, a V segment was called functional when productive rearrangements were above 56.7%, and segregating when the standard deviation between donors exceeded 5%. A statistical classification framework was built to diagnose cytomegalovirus status from the catalog of TCR beta chain sequences. A later analysis assigned V and J genes by comparing TCR nucleotide sequences with IMGT/GENE-DB human TR gene sequences. Using the TCRdist pipeline, a later analysis assigned CDR3 sequences along with most-parsimonious VDJ recombination scenarios. In a later analysis, each TCR beta chain was defined by its CDR3 amino acid sequence together with its V-gene family, and reads without a unique V-gene family were excluded. As a way to deal with suspected cross-contamination and a sequencing artifact, a later analysis dropped hundreds of nucleotide sequences that were highly shared and had low generation probability. In a later analysis, a clonal expansion index for each public chain was calculated from normalized within-repertoire ranks of inferred template counts. Generation probabilities in a later analysis came from a VDJ recombination model fitted to out-of-frame rearrangements, and those results were checked against IGoR. A later analysis scored TCR-TCR, TCR-HLA and TCR-CMV co-occurrence with hypergeometric tests, applying a repertoire-size bias correction to TCR pairs. In a later analysis, false discovery rates were estimated by permuting HLA or CMV assignments 20 times. In a later analysis, co-occurring TCRs were grouped using DBSCAN, and TCRdist sequence similarity was added for clustering within HLA-allele-positive subsets. For co-occurrence clustering, repertoires with fewer than 30,000 or more than 120,000 public chains were excluded, along with five repertoires with anomalous nucleotide sharing. TCRdb mirrors the immuneACCESS table, restricted to in-frame sequences. Some clones are absent from its copies; in checked studies, under half trace to an unresolved V gene, and the reason for the others is unknown. V and J calls and clone size are copied from that table; D and trimming were computed from the DNA. Across this sample there are over 150,000 clones, with 70% to 90% seen only once. 2.2% of the sample lies in the top ten.

The cohort comprised fewer than 700 healthy bone marrow donors. Cohort members were all nominally healthy when sampled, although unrecorded immune exposures were likely present. The donor was CMV seronegative and was included in the group of a few hundred seronegative cohort members. A peripheral blood sample was collected from each donor, and TCR beta sequencing was performed on peripheral blood mononuclear cells. Genomic DNA was extracted from the blood cell samples with the Qiagen DNeasy Blood Extraction Kit. To note about this clone: The antigen it recognizes is unknown. No base quality information exists; no much larger clone differs at one position.

V was cut back by 4 bases and J by 8 bases, leaving a gap of 18 bases between them. CDR1 and CDR2 (MDHEN, SYDVKM) derive from the germline V gene. The CDR3 starts with the cysteine, ends with the phenylalanine, and has 15 residues. Only the CDR3 DNA is retained, 45 bases long and in frame from the first base. The sample consisted of PBMCs. The TCR was taken from a young woman in good health and CMV-seronegative. This sequence uses TRBV28 and TRBJ1-5; perhaps TRBD1 is the D gene, with 6 bases matching. CDR3 sequence: CASSSRQAGEKPQHF. In nucleotide form, the sequence is TGTGCCAGCAGTTCCCGACAGGCCGGCGAAAAGCCCCAGCATTTT.